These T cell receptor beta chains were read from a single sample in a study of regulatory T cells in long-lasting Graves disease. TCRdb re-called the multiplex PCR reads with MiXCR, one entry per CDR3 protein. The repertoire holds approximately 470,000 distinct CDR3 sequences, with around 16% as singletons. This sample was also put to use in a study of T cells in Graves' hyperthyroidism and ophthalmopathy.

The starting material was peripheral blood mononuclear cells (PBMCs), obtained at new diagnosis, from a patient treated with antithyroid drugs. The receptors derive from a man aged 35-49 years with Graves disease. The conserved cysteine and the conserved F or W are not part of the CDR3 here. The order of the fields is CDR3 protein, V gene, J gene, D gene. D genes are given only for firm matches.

ASSQGLAGSSYEQY	TRBV4-1	TRBJ2-7	TRBD2
ASSLSSRSARYEQY	TRBV12-3/TRBV12-4	TRBJ2-7	-
AISDVAGEQF	TRBV10-3	TRBJ2-1	-
ASSSTGVTEAF	TRBV7-9	TRBJ1-1	TRBD1
ASSFRPLNYNEQF	TRBV28	TRBJ2-1	-
ASSVTGIISSGANVLT	TRBV28	TRBJ2-6	TRBD1
ASTLGEKLF	TRBV28	TRBJ1-4	-
ASRGYRVYGNEQF	TRBV27	TRBJ2-1	-
SARMGPYEQY	TRBV20-1	TRBJ2-7	-
ASSPRQFYNEQF	TRBV5-1	TRBJ2-1	-
ASSARGLAGADTQY	TRBV11-3	TRBJ2-3	TRBD2
ASSRTGTGSYEQY	TRBV19	TRBJ2-7	TRBD1
SAILQPTYEQY	TRBV20-1	TRBJ2-7	-
ASSEISGPYNEQF	TRBV28	TRBJ2-1	TRBD2
ASSPSGTDLYEQY	TRBV9	TRBJ2-7	-
ASSTPFGLAGDEQY	TRBV28	TRBJ2-7	TRBD2
SLLPLNTGELF	TRBV20-1	TRBJ2-2	-
ASRRDITDTQY	TRBV2	TRBJ2-3	-
ASRPGPAKNIQY	TRBV28	TRBJ2-4	-
ASSQRGRPYEQY	TRBV3-1	TRBJ2-7	TRBD1
ASSFESAAVSYEQY	TRBV5-1	TRBJ2-7	-
ASSHGLAGGGEQY	TRBV3-1	TRBJ2-7	TRBD2
ASSRTGGENYGYT	TRBV28	TRBJ1-2	TRBD1
AISEGTHGGEQY	TRBV10-3	TRBJ2-7	-
ASSGVSPYEQY	TRBV13	TRBJ2-7	-
ASSAGTGLTGELF	TRBV27	TRBJ2-2	TRBD1
ASRWTVDSPLH	TRBV6-1	TRBJ1-6	-
ASAGTSGPFSYNEQF	TRBV10-1	TRBJ2-1	TRBD2
ASSFGTGVTEAF	TRBV28	TRBJ1-1	TRBD1
ASSIPQASPYQPQH	TRBV19	TRBJ1-5	-
ASSFLGGEQY	TRBV27	TRBJ2-7	-
ASSQGLAGGHYEQY	TRBV4-2	TRBJ2-7	TRBD2
ASSAGTYQETQY	TRBV2	TRBJ2-5	-
SAPQGAKNTEAF	TRBV20-1	TRBJ1-1	-
ATSDQGPHGYT	TRBV24-1	TRBJ1-2	-
ASRIMNTEAF	TRBV28	TRBJ1-1	-
ASSLDGTGANTQY	TRBV18	TRBJ2-3	-
ATSDPTLNTQY	TRBV24-1	TRBJ2-3	-
ASSLRFAGETQY	TRBV11-2	TRBJ2-5	-
ASSEKGTAPYEQY	TRBV2	TRBJ2-7	TRBD1
SAGTGRRTEAF	TRBV20-1	TRBJ1-1	TRBD1
SAQGVSGYYEQY	TRBV20-1	TRBJ2-7	-
ASSPTGVGEQF	TRBV13	TRBJ2-1	TRBD1
ASSTGTRSEQY	TRBV6-1	TRBJ2-7	-
ASSPLEYEQY	TRBV7-9	TRBJ2-7	-
SVEDRGSYEQY	TRBV29-1	TRBJ2-7	-
ASSLRQGGETQY	TRBV28	TRBJ2-5	TRBD1
ASSMGQSNSPLH	TRBV28	TRBJ1-6	TRBD1
ASSLYYESTEAF	TRBV27	TRBJ1-1	-
ASSRGLGNTEAF	TRBV7-9	TRBJ1-1	-
ASSLTLSSDTQY	TRBV11-2	TRBJ2-3	-
ASSFVPADTQY	TRBV11-2	TRBJ2-3	-
SASPASGSSYEQY	TRBV29-1	TRBJ2-7	TRBD2
ASSLRTSGNHEQF	TRBV5-1	TRBJ2-1	TRBD2
ASSRVSEGNTEAF	TRBV4-1	TRBJ1-1	-
ASISGTGNYEQY	TRBV28	TRBJ2-7	TRBD1
ASSLFGPAYEQY	TRBV28	TRBJ2-7	-
ASRRGQVRKNSPLH	TRBV6-1	TRBJ1-6	TRBD1
ASSFVLAGAREQY	TRBV28	TRBJ2-7	TRBD2